This T cell receptor beta chain is from a study of T cells in Graves' hyperthyroidism and ophthalmopathy. V lost 6 bases, J lost 4 bases, and 5 bases stayed unmatched. The CDR3 is 12 amino acids. The germline V gene has CDR1 DFQATT and CDR2 SNEGSKA (reference sequence). Amplified regions were TCR beta CDR3 sequences from RNA transcripts. TCR CDR3 regions were first amplified by RT-PCR with HTBI primers. TCRdb reprocessed the multiplex PCR reads with MiXCR, giving one entry per CDR3 protein. The table includes hundreds of thousands of distinct CDR3 sequences, approximately 16% detected once. This clonotype appeared a few times.

Input material: blood. The sequence came from a woman in her thirties or forties with Graves' ophthalmopathy. The chain has TRBV20-1 and TRBJ1-2; 7 nucleotides match TRBD1. This CDR3 reads CSASGTAYGYTF. In DNA, the CDR3 is TGCAGTGCCTCCGGGACAGCCTATGGCTACACCTTC.